This note documents a single TCR beta chain sequence. This clonotype was seen repeatedly, ten times or more. There is no known antigen for this receptor. One base away there is no much larger clone; base qualities are not given. This entry comes from a study of T cells in Graves' hyperthyroidism and ophthalmopathy (dated by TCRdb to the late 2010s). Background on the whole study: Peripheral blood samples were taken at the time of initial diagnosis, prior to any treatment. The paper reports TCR Vbeta CDR3 sequencing of approximately 130 peripheral blood samples: under 45 ophthalmopathy, under 80 hyperthyroidism and roughly 17 progressor patients. The roughly 99 discovery patients were divided at random into training and test sets in a 7:3 ratio. Whether ophthalmopathy could be predicted prospectively was tested in an independent validation cohort made up of approximately 19 hyperthyroidism patients plus 17 patients who later progressed to ophthalmopathy. After blood sampling, hyperthyroidism patients were treated with methimazole at a starting dose of 30 mg daily, and ophthalmopathy patients were treated with high-dose intravenous methylprednisolone. In over five Graves' hyperthyroidism patients, the study also compared T-cell repertoires from thyroid tissue with T-cell repertoires from blood. To identify distinguishing TCR V-J signatures, a discovery cohort of 90 to 100 patients was used, comprising 43 with Graves' ophthalmopathy and 57 with stable Graves' hyperthyroidism.

Study-wide findings and limitations: In validation, progression to ophthalmopathy was predicted by the model with 70.59% sensitivity and just over 72% specificity, a median of around 5.9 months before onset. Blood samples also contained most of the expanded thyroid clonotypes (frequency above 0.001), which suggests that blood repertoires may reflect thyroid immune responses. Ophthalmopathy was separated from stable hyperthyroidism by a 13 V-J signature model, with around 88% sensitivity and roughly 81% specificity obtained in cross-validation and 80%/75% obtained in testing. No statistical method was used to set the sample size in advance, and investigators knew the group allocation.

Hyperthyroidism patients were newly diagnosed, had a disease duration of under 2 months, and were aged 18 to 65 years. Exclusion was applied to patients with uncontrolled infections, other autoimmune diseases, pregnancy or lactation. Clinical symptoms, serum thyroxine and TRAb, thyroid ultrasound, and orbital computed tomography formed the basis for the diagnoses. Blood from progressor patients was collected at the time of first diagnosis with hyperthyroidism, before any ophthalmopathy symptoms had appeared. PBMCs were isolated from 7.5 to 10 ml of fresh peripheral blood by Ficoll-Paque density gradient centrifugation. Progressor patients were defined as those initially diagnosed with Graves' hyperthyroidism in whom ophthalmopathy developed during follow-up. Trizol reagent was used to extract total RNA, and RNA quality was then checked on an Agilent 2100 Bioanalyzer. The TCR beta CDR3 regions were amplified from the RNA transcripts. For the first round of RT-PCR on the TCR CDR3, the HTBI primer set was used together with the Qiagen OneStep RT-PCR kit. The libraries were constructed in a second round of multiplex PCR and then size-selected and purified. Sequencing of the libraries was done on an Illumina HiSeq2000 using paired-end 100 bp reads. In the source study's methods: SOAPnuke was used to process the raw data, throwing out any read that contained adapters or uncalled bases, had a mean Phred below 15, or lacked an exact constant-primer or identifier match. COPE v1.2.5 was used to merge the high-quality paired reads, and each unique nucleotide sequence was defined as a clonotype. MiTCR v1.1 was used to align clonotypes to the IMGT TRBV, TRBD and TRBJ reference segments. The analysis was restricted to V-J combinations with a frequency above 0.0001, which together covered approximately 99% of the repertoires. A TCS score was defined as the ratio of F50 (clonal expansion) to E x V (chaos), with BLOSUM62-based TCRdist applied between CDR3 peptides within each V-J. Welch's t-statistics and random forest reduced fewer than 550 V-J features to 13, which were used in a naive Bayes classifier (R e1071). TCRdb itself trimmed the public reads at Q25 with fastp, ran MiXCR and retained productive beta chains. Here each entry gathers all rows of one CDR3 protein and keeps the most common genes and DNA. In this record, the V and J calls reflect TCRdb's handling and not the investigators' own analysis. The sample table records around 300,000 distinct CDR3 sequences; around 25% of these occur just once. The ten largest clonotypes hold roughly a quarter of the sample.

The receptor's source is a man aged 40-55 years with Graves' hyperthyroidism that later progressed to Graves' ophthalmopathy. The sequenced material came from blood.

The base sequence is TGTGCCAGTAATCGGGGACACTACGAGCAGTACTTC. Its coded protein is CASNRGHYEQYF. The chain links TRBV19 with TRBJ2-7; a weak D assignment points to TRBD1 (6 bases agree). Sequences LNHDA (CDR1) and SQIVND (CDR2) are obtained from the germline V gene (reference sequence). V was cut back by 7 bases and J by 3 bases, leaving a gap of 10 bases between them. From its cysteine to its phenylalanine, the CDR3 spans 12 amino acids. Only CDR3 DNA is held: 36 bases, read in frame from base 1.